These T cell receptor beta chains were read from a single sample in a study of long-term antiretroviral therapy in people with HIV. The repertoire was sequenced with immunoSEQ multiplex PCR; TCRdb's copy has only in-frame clones and lacks some. The sample has under 30,000 clones, roughly three quarters seen once. Material: unsorted PBMCs, obtained 2.1 years after starting antiretroviral therapy. These receptors came from a man aged 25-45 years with HIV. CDR3s include the opening cysteine and the closing phenylalanine or tryptophan. A D gene is named only where the DNA matches it firmly. Only part of the rows carry a size: once, few, many, or a class if the clone is expanded.

CDR3nt	CDR3aa	abundance	v_gene	j_gene	d_gene
TGTGCCAGCAGCCCTCGAGGGGGTCGGGACAGGGGAGAGAACTATGGCTACACCTTC	CASSPRGGRDRGENYGYTF	.	TRBV9	TRBJ1-2	TRBD1
TGTGCCAGCAGCCAAGAAGTGGGTAGGACAGTCAGTCTCGGTTTCTTT	CASSQEVGRTVSLGFF	.	TRBV4-2	TRBJ1-1	.
TGTGCCAGCAAAAAGGATAACCCCTACAATGAGCAGTTCTTC	CASKKDNPYNEQFF	.	TRBV2	TRBJ2-1	.
TGTGCCAGCAGCTTAAATCCGAAAGATACGCAGTATTTT	CASSLNPKDTQYF	.	TRBV7-9	TRBJ2-3	.
TGTGCCAGTAGTATTGTGGCAGGAGTCTCCTACGAGCAGTACTTC	CASSIVAGVSYEQYF	.	TRBV19	TRBJ2-7	.
TGTGCCAGCAGCCCGGACGGTCCTACCAATGAGCAGTTCTTC	CASSPDGPTNEQFF	once	TRBV5-6	TRBJ2-1	.
TGTGCCAGCAGCCCTGGACAGGTCGCTGAGCAGTTCTTC	CASSPGQVAEQFF	.	TRBV9	TRBJ2-1	TRBD1
TGTGCCAGCAGTCGGGACAGCAATTCACCCCTCCACTTT	CASSRDSNSPLHF	.	TRBV2	TRBJ1-6	TRBD1
TGCGCCAGCAAGAACGCGGGGGGGCTAGAGACCCAGTACTTC	CASKNAGGLETQYF	.	TRBV5-1	TRBJ2-5	TRBD2
TGCGCCAGCAGCTTGGGAGACAATTATAGCAATCAGCCCCAGCATTTT	CASSLGDNYSNQPQHF	.	TRBV5-1	TRBJ1-5	.
TGCAGCGTGGGAGACAGCGGCAATCAGCCCCAGCATTTT	CSVGDSGNQPQHF	.	TRBV29-1	TRBJ1-5	.
TGTGCCACCAGCAGAGAACGGACTAACACCGGGGAGCTGTTTTTT	CATSRERTNTGELFF	once	TRBV15	TRBJ2-2	.
TGTGCCAGCAGTTTGGGGGAGGATCCAGGGGAAGCTTTCTTT	CASSLGEDPGEAFF	.	TRBV28	TRBJ1-1	.
TGTGCCAGCAGCTTAGTAGCGGGGTTACCCCTCCACTTT	CASSLVAGLPLHF	few	TRBV7-9	TRBJ1-6	.
TGTGCCAGCAGCACGCAGGGGGTAGCGCCCGAGCAGTACTTC	CASSTQGVAPEQYF	.	TRBV7-3	TRBJ2-7	TRBD1
TGTGCCAGCAGTTTACTTTCGGACAGGGGTAGATATGGCTACACCTTC	CASSLLSDRGRYGYTF	.	TRBV27	TRBJ1-2	TRBD1
TGTGCCAGCAGATCCTATCCCCGGGGGATCGGCTACACCTTC	CASRSYPRGIGYTF	.	TRBV6-6	TRBJ1-2	.